The T cell receptor (beta chain) described here comes from a study of CD8+ T cells in alopecia areata. Study in general: Treated patients swallowed 5 to 10 mg of oral tofacitinib twice daily. Findings and caveats of the study: Sequenced scalp T cells also include alphabeta T cells resident in normal skin. For patients receiving tofacitinib, scalp clonality and expanded CD8+ clones among the top 100 significantly decreased.

The CDR3 extends over 13 amino acids. The V segment lost 7 bases and the J segment 6 bases; nucleotides outside the gene matches: 8. CDR1 and CDR2 (germline): MNHEY, SMNVEV (reference sequence). The sequencing template was cDNA reverse transcribed from extracted RNA. Profiled with immunoSEQ multiplex PCR; TCRdb holds only in-frame clones, not every one. This sample has 190,000 or so clones, with around three fifths found just once. This clone was recorded a few times. The antigen is unknown. Indicated treatment: oral pan-JAK inhibitor, 5-10 mg twice daily. The sample was CD8+ T cells sorted from blood, taken at week 24, from a patient treated with tofacitinib. The chain links TRBV27 to TRBJ1-2; 7 bases line up with TRBD1. The source of this sequence is a human donor with alopecia areata. Written as DNA, the CDR3 is TGTGCCAGCACCACAGGTACAGGGGATGGCTACACCTTC. Amino acids: CASTTGTGDGYTF.